The 23 T cell receptor beta chains reported below all come from one sample, sequenced in a study of response to subunit inactivated influenza vaccine. TCRdb processed the RT-PCR reads anew with MiXCR; each CDR3 protein has one entry. In the table there are fewer than 400,000 distinct CDR3 sequences, 21% of which are singletons. The specimen was PBMCs from blood, collected approximately 20 months after vaccination. These receptors were obtained from a man aged 50-75 years who received an inactivated influenza vaccine.

The gene calls are TRBV20-1 and TRBJ1-4; TRBD1 matches 10 bases. The CDR3 extends over 13 amino acids. Trimming cost V 6 bases and J 8 bases; bases outside gene matches: 6. Germline V gene sequence: CDR1 DFQATT, CDR2 SNEGSKA (reference sequence). DNA for the CDR3: TGCAGTGCAAAGGGGACAGGGGTCGAAAAACTGTTTTTT. It yields the protein CSAKGTGVEKLFF.

In this sample, this clonotype turned up a few times. This chain links TRBV11-2 with TRBJ2-3, with 10 bases lining up with TRBD2. The trim removed 3 bases at V and 2 bases at J, leaving 8 bases unmatched. This CDR3 spans 17 amino acids. The germline V gene encodes CDR1 SGHAT and CDR2 FQNNGV. The CDR3 region is CASSFMLAGALTDTQYF. The CDR3 nucleotides are TGTGCCAGCAGCTTCATGCTAGCGGGGGCCCTCACAGATACGCAGTATTTT.

This clonotype was found a few times. The chain employs TRBV28 and TRBJ1-1; unclear D gene. The V gene's germline CDR1 is MDHEN and CDR2 SYDVKM. V was pared by 7 bases and J by 0 bases, with 9 bases between. The CDR3 is made up of 13 amino acids. The CDR3 here is CASTNRVNTEAFF. CDR3 bases: TGTGCCAGCACCAACAGAGTGAACACTGAAGCTTTCTTT.

This clonotype was recorded a few times. V gene TRBV6-2 or TRBV6-3 combines with J gene TRBJ1-2, with D maybe TRBD1 (6 bases). Germline values: CDR1 MNHEY, CDR2 SVGEGT. The CDR3 is made up of 11 amino acids. Between the trimmed V and J ends, which lost 6 bases and 12 bases, there was a span of 14 bases. CDR3 bases: TGTGCCAGCAGGTCAGGGGAGGAGGACACCTTC. This gives the protein CASRSGEEDTF.

The chain combines TRBV25-1 with TRBJ2-5; D ambiguous. The CDR3 consists of 12 residues. V lost 5 bases and J lost 6, with 10 bases in between. CDR1 and CDR2 from the germline V gene are MGHDK and SYGVNS. The CDR3 DNA sequence: TGTGCCAGCAGTTACACGTGGAAGACCCAGTACTTC. This sequence encodes CASSYTWKTQYF. The whole variable domain, filled in from reference TRBV25-1 and TRBJ2-5, reads EADIYQTPRYLVIGTGKKITLECSQTMGHDKMYWYQQDPGMELHLIHYSYGVNSTEKGDLSSESTVSRIRTEHFPLTLESARPSHTSQYLCASSYTWKTQYFGPGTRLLVL.

The sample holds a few counts of this clonotype. This sequence may be a read error, since a much larger clone differs from it by one base. This chain joins TRBV9 and TRBJ2-3, with D uncertain. V lost 5 bases, J lost 0 bases, and 4 bases lay in between. The length of the CDR3 is 12 residues. The germline CDR1 and CDR2 sequences are SGDLS and YYNGEE. This CDR3 is CASRLSTDTQYF. Here the CDR3 DNA reads TGTGCCAGCAGGTTAAGCACAGATACGCAGTATTTT.

This clonotype was observed a handful of times. V usage is TRBV6-2 or TRBV6-3 and J usage is TRBJ2-5; TRBD2 matches at 13 bases. This CDR3 has 16 residues. With V trimmed by 5 bases and J by 1 base, 4 bases remained unmatched. The germline V gene has CDR1 MNHEY and CDR2 SVGEGT. The CDR3, as DNA: TGTGCCAGCAGTCAAACTAGCGGGAGGGCCCAAGAGACCCAGTACTTC. It translates to CASSQTSGRAQETQYF.

The V call is TRBV29-1, the J call TRBJ1-1; 9 bases are shared with TRBD1. With V trimmed by 7 bases and J by 5 bases, 8 bases remained unmatched. The CDR3 sequence is 13 residues long. The V gene's germline CDR1 is SQVTM and CDR2 ANQGSEA. The CDR3 region has the DNA TGCAGCGGGAACAGGGGGCGCGGGACTGAAGCTTTCTTT. Protein sequence: CSGNRGRGTEAFF.

This clonotype was counted many times. The J gene is TRBJ1-1, the V gene TRBV9; D remains ambiguous. Germline V gene data show CDR1 as SGDLS and CDR2 as YYNGEE. V lost 3 bases, J lost 5 bases, and 11 bases lay in between. The CDR3 length is 13 residues. The DNA for the CDR3 is TGTGCCAGCAGCGAAAGACCTGGGACTGAAGCTTTCTTT. Amino acids: CASSERPGTEAFF.

The CDR3 spells CASSLGGLNQPQHF. DNA of the CDR3: TGTGCCAGCAGTTTAGGGGGACTCAATCAGCCCCAGCATTTT. The rearrangement links TRBV12-3 or TRBV12-4 to TRBJ1-5; the D gene is possibly TRBD1 (5 bases). Trimming stripped 1 base from V and 3 bases from J, with 7 bases between. This CDR3 comprises 14 residues.

The chain couples TRBV6-2 or TRBV6-3 to TRBJ1-6; tentatively, D is TRBD1 (6 bases). Germline CDR1 is MNHEY and CDR2 is SVGEGT. V was pared by 3 bases and J by 7 bases, with 10 bases between. The CDR3 spans 14 residues. CDR3 DNA: TGTGCCAGCAGTTATACAGGGAGAAATTCACCCCTCCACTTT. Protein product: CASSYTGRNSPLHF.

In this sample, this clonotype turned up a few times. This chain links TRBV4-3 with TRBJ1-5; D not certain. The CDR3 loop spans 17 amino acids. Germline CDR1 LGHNA, CDR2 YSLEER. The V end lost 5 bases, the J end lost 0 bases, and 17 bases lay between the germline ends. DNA of the CDR3: TGCGCCAGCAGCTTTCGGACGGTCCCGGGTAGCAATCAGCCCCAGCATTTT. It specifies CASSFRTVPGSNQPQHF.

The chain recombines TRBV6-2 or TRBV6-3 with TRBJ1-5; possible D gene TRBD1, 5 bases. The germline V and J ends were trimmed by 7 bases and 4 bases, with 20 bases remaining between them. CDR3 length: 16 amino acids. Germline lookup yields CDR1 MNHEY and CDR2 SVGEGT. The CDR3 DNA reads TGTGCCAGCACTCGGGGGGTGGGGCAGGGTAATCAGCCCCAGCATTTT. Translating gives CASTRGVGQGNQPQHF.

The chain is built from TRBV10-3 and TRBJ1-4; a weak D match, TRBD1 (6 bases). The germline CDR1 and CDR2 sequences are ENHRY and SYGVKD. This CDR3 comprises 13 residues. Trimming removed 7 bases from V and 8 bases from J, with 14 bases in between. The CDR3 sequence: CAINRGRGEKLFF. The CDR3 DNA reads as TGTGCCATCAATAGGGGGAGAGGGGAAAAACTGTTTTTT.

This clonotype showed up just a few times. The gene calls are TRBV19 and TRBJ1-5; D unclear. Germline lookup yields CDR1 LNHDA and CDR2 SQIVND (reference sequence). V was trimmed by 1 base and J by 7 bases, leaving 11 bases between them. The CDR3 contains 14 residues. For the CDR3, the DNA is TGTGCCAGTAGTATAGCTAGGGTCGGCCAGCCCCAGCATTTT. Translation gives CASSIARVGQPQHF.

This sequence joins TRBV20-1 and TRBJ2-4; TRBD2 matches 13 bases. The CDR3 contains 19 residues. Per the germline V gene, CDR1 is DFQATT and CDR2 is SNEGSKA (reference sequence). DNA of the CDR3: TGCAGGGCCCGCGCCCGACTAGCGGGAGGATTAATAGCCAAAAACATTCAGTACTTC. This codes for CRARARLAGGLIAKNIQYF.

The chain links TRBV5-1 to TRBJ2-5; 8 bases align to TRBD1. V shed 0 bases, J shed 2 bases, and the junction held 6 bases outside the gene matches. Germline CDR1 and CDR2: SGHRS and YFSETQ. CDR3 size: 16 residues. CDR3 region: CASSLEGQGGQETQYF. The CDR3 DNA is TGCGCCAGCAGCTTGGAAGGACAGGGAGGACAAGAGACCCAGTACTTC.

The genes are TRBV28 and TRBJ1-1; D ambiguous. V was cut by 5 bases and J by 4 bases, with 20 bases left in between. Looked up from germline, CDR1 is MDHEN and CDR2 is SYDVKM. The CDR3 runs to 16 residues. The CDR3 region has the DNA TGTGCCAGCAGTCCCGCGCGGTCGGTTAGGAGCACTGAAGCTTTCTTT. It encodes CASSPARSVRSTEAFF.

The chain joins TRBV6-1 to TRBJ2-7, with D maybe TRBD1 (6 bases). The V end was cut by 2 bases, the J end by 2 bases, with 7 bases between. The CDR3 covers 13 residues. The germline V gene encodes CDR1 MNHNS and CDR2 SASEGT. The CDR3 DNA is TGTGCCAGCAGTGAACGACAGGCCTACGAGCAGTACTTC. As protein: CASSERQAYEQYF.

The chain joins TRBV5-4 to TRBJ1-2, with TRBD1 as a possible D gene (5 bases). This CDR3 spans 15 amino acids. V shed 4 bases and J shed 1 base, with 14 bases lying between them. From germline, CDR1 is SGHNT and CDR2 YYREEE (reference sequence). The CDR3 is CASSKPTDSNYGYTF. The CDR3 bases are TGTGCCAGCAGCAAACCAACCGACAGTAACTATGGCTACACCTTC.

The chain recombines TRBV7-8 with TRBJ1-5; D is undetermined. The CDR3 consists of 17 residues. Germline V lookup: CDR1 SGHVS, CDR2 FQNEAQ. V lost 1 base and J 0 bases, leaving 13 bases between the germline ends. The CDR3 DNA sequence: TGTGCCAGCAGCTTAGGTGAAGCTCGATTTAGCAATCAGCCCCAGCATTTT. Its translation is CASSLGEARFSNQPQHF.

The V and J genes are TRBV6-2 or TRBV6-3 and TRBJ1-1; D remains ambiguous. Germline values: CDR1 MNHEY, CDR2 SVGEGT. The CDR3 loop spans 14 amino acids. Between the trimmed V and J ends, which lost 0 bases and 1 base, there was a span of 6 bases. The CDR3 loop is CASSYSRANTEAFF. The CDR3 DNA is TGTGCCAGCAGTTACTCGAGGGCGAACACTGAAGCTTTCTTT.

The chain joins TRBV5-1 to TRBJ2-5; D perhaps matches TRBD2 (6 bases). The CDR3 loop spans 13 amino acids. From germline, CDR1 is SGHRS and CDR2 YFSETQ. V was cut by 4 bases and J by 3 bases, with 10 bases left in between. The CDR3 region has the DNA TGCGCCAGCAGCCGACTAGGCGAAGAGACCCAGTACTTC. Residues: CASSRLGEETQYF.